This entry is about one T cell receptor beta chain. These data come from a study of blood T cell repertoires in COVID-19. The V end lost 0 bases, the J end lost 7 bases, and 12 bases lay between the germline ends. Per the germline V gene, CDR1 is MGHRA and CDR2 is YSYEKL. This CDR3 is built from 14 residues. The table came from immunoSEQ multiplex PCR; TCRdb's copy has only in-frame clones and leaves some out. The data contain more than 250,000 clones, roughly 85% of them seen just once; the ten biggest clones take up under 2.5%. V gene TRBV4-1 combines with J gene TRBJ1-2, with TRBD1 as a possible D gene (5 bases). The TCR sequence derives from a young man who had recovered from COVID-19. The sequencing input was PBMCs or T cells enriched from blood (not recorded which). For the CDR3, the DNA is TGCGCCAGCAGCCAAGATGTCAGGGCGGTTGGCTACACCTTC. Protein product: CASSQDVRAVGYTF.